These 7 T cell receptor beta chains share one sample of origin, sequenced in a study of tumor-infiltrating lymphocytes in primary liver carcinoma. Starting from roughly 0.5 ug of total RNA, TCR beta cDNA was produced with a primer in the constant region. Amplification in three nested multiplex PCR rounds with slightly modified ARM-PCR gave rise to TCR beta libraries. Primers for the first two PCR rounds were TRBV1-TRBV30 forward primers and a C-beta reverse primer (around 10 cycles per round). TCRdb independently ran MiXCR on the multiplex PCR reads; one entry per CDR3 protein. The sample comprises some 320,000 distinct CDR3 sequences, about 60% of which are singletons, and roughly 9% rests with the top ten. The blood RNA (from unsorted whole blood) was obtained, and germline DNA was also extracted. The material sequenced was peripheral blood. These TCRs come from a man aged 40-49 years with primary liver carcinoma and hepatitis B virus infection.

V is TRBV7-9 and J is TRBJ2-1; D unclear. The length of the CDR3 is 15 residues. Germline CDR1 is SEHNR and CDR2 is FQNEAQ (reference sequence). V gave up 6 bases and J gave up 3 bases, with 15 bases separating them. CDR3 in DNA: TGTGCCAGCAGTCCTGCTAGATTCGGCTACAATGAGCAGTTCTTC. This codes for CASSPARFGYNEQFF. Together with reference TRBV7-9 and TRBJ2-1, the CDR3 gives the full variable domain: DTGVSQNPRHKITKRGQNVTFRCDPISEHNRLYWYRQTLGQGPEFLTYFQNEAQLEKSRLLSDRFSAERPKGSFSTLEIQRTEQGDSAMYLCASSPARFGYNEQFFGPGTRLTVL.

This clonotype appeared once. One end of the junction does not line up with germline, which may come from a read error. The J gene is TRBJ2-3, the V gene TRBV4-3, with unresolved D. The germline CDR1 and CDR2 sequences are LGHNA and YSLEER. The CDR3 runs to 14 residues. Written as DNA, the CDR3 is TGCGCCAGCAGCCAAAATATCGGCACAGATACGCAGTGTTTT. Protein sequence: CASSQNIGTDTQCF.

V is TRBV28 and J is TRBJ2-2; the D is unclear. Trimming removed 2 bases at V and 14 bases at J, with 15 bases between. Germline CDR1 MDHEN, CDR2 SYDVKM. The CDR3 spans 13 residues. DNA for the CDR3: TGTGCCAGCAGTTTAAGCTCAATTGCTACACTGTTTTTT. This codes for CASSLSSIATLFF.

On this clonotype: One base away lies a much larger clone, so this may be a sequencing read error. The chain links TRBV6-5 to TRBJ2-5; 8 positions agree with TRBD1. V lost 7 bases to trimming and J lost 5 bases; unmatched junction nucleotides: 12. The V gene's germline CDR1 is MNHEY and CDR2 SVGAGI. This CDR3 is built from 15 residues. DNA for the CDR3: TGTGCCAGCAATCCCCGGACAGGGTATTTCGAGACCCAGTACTTC. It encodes CASNPRTGYFETQYF.

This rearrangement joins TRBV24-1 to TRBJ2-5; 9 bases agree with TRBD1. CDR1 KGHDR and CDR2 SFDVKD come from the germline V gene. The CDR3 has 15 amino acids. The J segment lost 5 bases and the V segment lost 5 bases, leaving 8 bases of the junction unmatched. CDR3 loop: CATSGRDRVGETQYF. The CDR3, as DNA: TGTGCCACCAGTGGCCGGGACAGGGTAGGGGAGACCCAGTACTTC.

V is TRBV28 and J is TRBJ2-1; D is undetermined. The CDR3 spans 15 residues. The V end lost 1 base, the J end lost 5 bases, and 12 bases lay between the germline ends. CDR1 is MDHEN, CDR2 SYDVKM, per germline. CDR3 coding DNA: TGTGCCAGCAGTTTATTTACACTCCGAAACAATGAGCAGTTCTTC. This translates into CASSLFTLRNNEQFF.

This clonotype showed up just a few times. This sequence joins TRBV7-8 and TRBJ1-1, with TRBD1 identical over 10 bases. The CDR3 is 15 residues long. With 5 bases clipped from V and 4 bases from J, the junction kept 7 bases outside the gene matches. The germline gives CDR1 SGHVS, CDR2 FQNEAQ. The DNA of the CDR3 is TGTGCCAGCAGCCCAGGGACAGGGGTGTTCACTGAAGCTTTCTTT. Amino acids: CASSPGTGVFTEAFF.